These 3 T cell receptor beta chains were all obtained from the same sample, sequenced in a study of regulatory T cells in long-lasting Graves disease. Time point specified: newly diagnosed GD, antithyroid drugs for less than 3 months. Preparation of the TCR library used RNA extracted from PBMCs. Arm-PCR of CDR3 regions with iRepertoire HTBI primers generated TCR beta libraries. Each CDR3 protein is one row after TCRdb ran MiXCR on the multiplex PCR reads. The sample contains 370,000 or so distinct CDR3 sequences, about 17% of which appear only once. These data also featured in a second study, about T cells in Graves' hyperthyroidism and ophthalmopathy.

This sample comprised peripheral blood mononuclear cells (PBMCs), obtained at new diagnosis, from a patient treated with antithyroid drugs. All receptors derive from a woman aged 18-29 years with Graves disease.

In this sample, this clonotype turned up a few times. This chain connects TRBV5-1 to TRBJ1-1; D call uncertain. The CDR3 runs 15 residues. Germline V lookup: CDR1 SGHRS, CDR2 YFSETQ. The germline V and J ends were trimmed by 0 bases and 1 base, with 10 bases remaining between them. The CDR3 DNA follows: TGCGCCAGCAGCTTGGCGGGGATGGGGAACACTGAAGCTTTCTTT. It yields the protein CASSLAGMGNTEAFF.

The chain recombines TRBV5-1 with TRBJ1-4, with D perhaps TRBD1 (5 bases). V shed 3 bases and J shed 8 bases, with 17 bases lying between them. Germline CDR1 reads SGHRS; CDR2 reads YFSETQ. The CDR3 length is 15 residues. The CDR3 spells CASSSLAGEKEKLFF. Here the CDR3 DNA reads TGCGCCAGCAGCTCCCTAGCGGGGGAAAAGGAAAAACTGTTTTTT.

The gene calls are TRBV28 and TRBJ1-5; 7 bases are shared with TRBD1. Per germline, CDR1 MDHEN and CDR2 SYDVKM. Trimming removed 6 bases from V and 3 bases from J; junction bases left unmatched: 8. The CDR3 is made up of 15 amino acids. CDR3 sequence reads: CASRRTGVLNQPQHF. For the CDR3, the DNA is TGTGCCAGCAGGAGAACAGGGGTCCTCAATCAGCCCCAGCATTTT.